This T cell receptor beta chain was recovered during a study of shared clonotypes between healthy human individuals (dated by TCRdb to 2018 to 2021). With respect to the entire study: A few men and two women, aged 18 to 49 years, made up the cohort. Between about 0.8 and 9 billion PBMCs per donor were obtained by leukapheresis. Different laboratories and diverse techniques were used to prepare libraries and sequence TCR repertoires, to increase sequencing depth and limit assay-specific biases. To estimate repertoire size and how much clonotype sharing occurs between individuals, the study deeply sequenced the blood TCR repertoires of a handful of healthy adults.

The paper's findings and limits, for the study overall: Based on pairwise subsampling, the degree of clonotype sharing among donors was expected to be affected by sequencing depth. Sampling was restricted to blood, and TCR repertoires in tissue are likely to differ from TCR repertoires in blood. Because the study included only a small number of donors, the genetic and exposure-history diversity represented was limited.

The germline V and J ends show losses of 4 bases and 7 bases respectively, and no gene match explains 6 bases of the junction. The CDR3 measures 14 amino acids from cysteine to phenylalanine. The read is trimmed to its CDR3 DNA, 42 bases read in frame from base 1. Looking up the germline V gene (reference sequence) yields CDR1 LNHNV and CDR2 YYDKDF. Donors were healthy HIV-negative adults with no recently reported acute infections or vaccinations. Every donor was a Caucasian adult living in Nashville, Tennessee, USA. For unsorted samples, 75 million to 90 million PBMCs were counted and genomic DNA was extracted with the QIAamp DNA Blood Mini kit. Blood was collected by leukapheresis, and PBMCs were isolated by Ficoll-Histopaque density gradient centrifugation and then cryopreserved in liquid nitrogen vapor phase. As regards this clone: Its antigen is not yet known. Base qualities are not at hand, and no much larger clone is one base apart.

Using the deep immunoSEQ assay, multiplex PCR amplified TCR CDR3 regions from genomic DNA. Extracted genomic DNA from each cell subset was distributed evenly across all wells of several immunoSEQ 96-well plates, and each plate was treated as a replicate. For unsorted PBMC, roughly 0.3 ug of genomic DNA, equivalent to around 30,000 T cell genomes, went into each replicate PCR. Ten immunoSEQ deep assay plates were used to sequence the unsorted PBMC genomic DNA. Purified libraries were quantified with a Qubit 3.0 fluorometer, sized on a Bioanalyzer 2100, and re-quantified with the KAPA Library Quantification kit. Each immunoSEQ 96-well plate was sequenced on its own single-read 150-cycle Illumina NextSeq 550 flow cell. Concerning the study's data processing: The immunoSEQ output contained only junctional sequences without quality scores, so filtering could not match that applied to full-length reads. Sequences were annotated with PyIR, a Python wrapper for IgBLAST v1.9, and V/J genes and CDR3 were assigned using IMGT germline references. Reads were removed for weak V/J assignments (E-value above 1e-6), missing CDR3, stop codons, out-of-frame junctions, or ambiguous translated residues. V3J clonotypes were defined as sequences sharing the same inferred V gene, J gene, and CDR3 amino acid sequence. Percentage overlap between repertoires was calculated by dividing the number of shared unique clonotypes by the size of the smaller repertoire. Three approaches were used to assess repertoire richness: RTK rarefaction, the Chao1 estimator, and Recon v2.1 estimates of unobserved clonotypes. As stored in TCRdb, this immuneACCESS dataset retains in-frame rearrangements with V and J assigned. A fraction of the clones does not appear; measured against another copy, unresolved V genes explain less than half of the discrepancy, and the remainder lacks a known reason. V, J and clone size are those of that table, while D and trimming were read from the DNA. The sample data list roughly 490,000 clones, and 76% of these were observed just once. The ten largest make up about an eighth of the sample.

This chain joins TRBV15 to TRBJ1-5, with 8 bases aligning to TRBD1. This clonotype was obtained from a woman aged 40 to 50 in good health. Some clones in this sample may be carry-over from other donors' samples. Sequenced input: PBMCs. The DNA reads TGTGCCACCAGCACAGACAGGGGCGGACAGCCCCAGCATTTT. Translated, this gives CATSTDRGGQPQHF.